Listed here are 11 T cell receptor beta chains from one sample, sequenced in a study of cytomegalovirus exposure and HLA in healthy donors. The PCR contained 60 Vbeta and 13 Jbeta primers. TCRdb's copy holds only in-frame clones and misses some; the assay was immunoSEQ multiplex PCR. This repertoire includes more than 110,000 clones. The material sequenced was PBMCs. The receptor set was obtained from a man aged 40-50 years in good health and CMV-seronegative.

The J gene is TRBJ2-3, the V gene TRBV7-3; 8 bases align to TRBD2. Germline assignment: CDR1 SGHTA and CDR2 FQGTGA. Unmatched junction bases numbered 3, after V lost 2 bases and J lost 2 bases. This CDR3 spans 15 amino acids. Written as DNA, the CDR3 is TGTGCCAGCAGCTTAGCGGGGGGTTCCACAGATACGCAGTATTTT. Its protein is CASSLAGGSTDTQYF.

This sequence joins TRBV5-6 and TRBJ1-2; D might be TRBD1 (6 bases). The V end was cut by 3 bases, the J end by 5 bases, with 20 bases between. The length of the CDR3 is 16 residues. Germline V gives CDR1 SGHDT, CDR2 YYEEEE. CDR3 DNA sequence: TGTGCCAGCAGCTGGGACACGGACAGCGGCATTTATGGCTACACCTTC. It is translated as CASSWDTDSGIYGYTF.

J is TRBJ2-2 and V is TRBV7-2; TRBD2 might be the D (6 bases). Trimming removed 3 bases at V and 2 bases at J, with 10 bases between. The germline V gene has CDR1 SGHTA and CDR2 FQGNSA. The CDR3 contains 15 residues. The CDR3 here is CASSFGTFNTGELFF. CDR3 sequence (DNA): TGTGCCAGCAGCTTCGGGACTTTTAACACCGGGGAGCTGTTTTTT.

J is TRBJ1-2 and V is TRBV19; 7 positions agree with TRBD1. Unmatched junction bases numbered 8, after V lost 9 bases and J lost 4 bases. Germline loops: CDR1 LNHDA, CDR2 SQIVND (reference sequence). The CDR3 loop spans 13 amino acids. The CDR3 spells CASHRTGPYGYTF. In DNA form, the CDR3 reads TGTGCCAGCCACCGGACAGGACCCTATGGCTACACCTTC.

The rearrangement links TRBV28 to TRBJ1-4; 10 bases fit TRBD1. With V trimmed by 7 bases and J by 0 bases, 11 bases remained unmatched. The germline V gene has CDR1 MDHEN and CDR2 SYDVKM. This CDR3 has 18 amino acids. CDR3 residues: CASNPEGQGDATNEKLFF. The CDR3 coding sequence is TGTGCCAGCAACCCGGAAGGACAGGGGGATGCAACTAATGAAAAACTGTTTTTT.

V and J are TRBV9 and TRBJ2-6; D is perhaps TRBD2 (6 bases). Trimming pared 4 bases from V and 0 bases from J, leaving 14 bases between. This CDR3 region has 17 residues. In germline, CDR1 is SGDLS, CDR2 YYNGEE. CDR3 nucleotide sequence: TGTGCCAGCAGCCCGCGGACTACGAGCTCTGGGGCCAACGTCCTGACTTTC. As protein: CASSPRTTSSGANVLTF.

V gene TRBV9 combines with J gene TRBJ2-5; 10 bases fit TRBD1. The CDR3 contains 14 residues. V lost 4 bases and J lost 1; bases outside the gene matches: 1. The germline V gene has CDR1 SGDLS and CDR2 YYNGEE. CDR3 DNA: TGTGCCAGCAGCTGGACAGGGGGCCAAGAGACCCAGTACTTC. Protein product: CASSWTGGQETQYF.

V is TRBV2 and J is TRBJ1-1; a weak D match, TRBD1 (5 bases). The CDR3 runs to 15 residues. Germline lookup yields CDR1 SNHLY and CDR2 FYNNEI. V was shortened by 2 bases and J by 0 bases, with 10 bases between the two germline ends. The CDR3, as DNA: TGTGCCAGCAGTGAATTCAGACAGATGAACACTGAAGCTTTCTTT. This gives the protein CASSEFRQMNTEAFF.

This chain joins TRBV29-1 and TRBJ2-6, with 9 bases fitting TRBD1. With V trimmed by 4 bases and J by 0 bases, 4 bases remained unmatched. The CDR3 has 16 amino acids. The germline CDR1 and CDR2 sequences are SQVTM and ANQGSEA. The CDR3 region has the DNA TGCAGCGTTGCGGGGACAGGGATCTCTGGGGCCAACGTCCTGACTTTC. Translating gives CSVAGTGISGANVLTF.

The chain links TRBV27 to TRBJ2-5, with TRBD2 matching 12 bases. The CDR3 loop spans 16 amino acids. Per the germline V gene, CDR1 is MNHEY and CDR2 is SMNVEV (reference sequence). With V trimmed by 4 bases and J by 5 bases, 8 bases remained unmatched. CDR3 coding DNA: TGTGCCAGCAGTTCTAGACTAGCGGGGGTGTTGGAGACCCAGTACTTC. Its translation: CASSSRLAGVLETQYF.

This sequence joins TRBV29-1 and TRBJ2-5; 7 bases map to TRBD1. The DNA end is a closer match to TRBJ2-7, so the J assignment may be wrong. The germline gives CDR1 SQVTM, CDR2 ANQGSEA. The CDR3 sequence is 12 residues long. The CDR3 spells CSVTGESYEQYF. Written as DNA, the CDR3 is TGCAGCGTCACAGGGGAGTCCTACGAGCAGTACTTC.